This TCR beta chain was sequenced for a study of cytomegalovirus exposure and HLA in healthy donors. The PCR used 60 Vbeta and 13 Jbeta primers. Measured with immunoSEQ multiplex PCR; TCRdb has only the in-frame clones, and not every one. The profile shows around 94,000 clones, 75% to 80% of them singletons. The junction had 4 bases not matched to a gene; V was cut back by 4 bases and J by 8 bases. Germline V gene lookup returns CDR1 MRHNA and CDR2 SNTAGT. The CDR3 is 15 amino acids. Sequencing was done on a sample of PBMCs. The gene calls are TRBV6-4 and TRBJ2-1; TRBD2 matches at 14 bases. The receptor's source is a middle-aged woman in good health and CMV-seropositive. DNA of the CDR3: TGTGCCAGCAGTGTTGGGACTAGCGGGAGCTATGAGCAGTTCTTC. Translation gives CASSVGTSGSYEQFF.